This T cell receptor (beta chain) derives from a study of T cells expressing NK-cell markers. Turning to the study itself: Seropositivity for HCMV was found in most of the eight sequenced donors, with one seronegative.

Reprocessing the 5' RACE reads, TCRdb reports a single entry for every CDR3 protein and omits DNA. The record lists approximately 440,000 distinct CDR3 sequences, of which the ten most abundant hold 1.4%. Germline values: CDR1 LNHNV, CDR2 YYDKDF (reference sequence). The CDR3 runs to 18 residues. Input material: blood T cells: a sorted CD56 or NKG2C T cell subset, CD4+ or CD8+ T cells, or bulk PBMC T cells (not recorded which). The chain uses TRBV15 and TRBJ2-4; the D gene TCRdb calls, TRBD2, cannot be checked with no DNA. The receptor was derived from a woman between 50 and 59 years old in good health. The CDR3 loop reads CATSMIPLGVERETNQYF.